The subject of this entry is one TCR beta chain. It was with random hexamers that about 0.45 to 1 ug RNA was reverse transcribed. TCRdb ran MiXCR on the immunoSEQ multiplex PCR reads and lists one entry per CDR3 protein. The table has around 170,000 distinct CDR3 sequences, 85% to 95% seen once; the top ten hold 0.1% to 0.13%. CDR3 length: 13 amino acids. Trimming removed 4 bases from V and 10 bases from J, with 15 bases in between. Germline values: CDR1 SGHRS, CDR2 YFSETQ. This record comes from a study of CD8 T cells in Susac syndrome. The sequence was obtained from a human donor with Susac syndrome. The specimen sequenced was CD4+ T cells from PBMCs. V usage is TRBV5-1 and J usage is TRBJ1-5; D gene unclear. CDR3 amino acids: CASSAGVEGPQHF. Here the CDR3 DNA reads TGCGCCAGCAGCGCCGGCGTGGAGGGACCCCAGCATTTT.